This T cell receptor (beta chain) was recorded in a study of blood T cells in healthy people across ages (dated by TCRdb to about 2015). Looking at the study overall: Template switching captured roughly one uniquely barcoded TCR beta cDNA molecule per two T cells in model experiments. Age-related changes in TCR beta repertoire diversity were measured in the study by deep sequencing normalized with unique cDNA molecular identifiers. Four age groups were formed from the donors: young (average roughly 16 years), middle-aged (less than 40), aged (about 62) and long-lived (roughly 88). To avoid experimental bias, donors of different ages were randomly spread across the sequencing lanes. Using the same blood draw, the study looked at two additional independent replicas of 1 million unique cDNA reads for two donors, one aged 18 to 30 and the other aged 80 or older.

Libraries were built with 5' RACE. The sequencer listed for this sample is Illumina HiSeq 2500. A second PCR of 7 to 11 cycles was performed with a sample-barcoded 5' primer and a J-beta primer mix. Each TCR beta cDNA molecule received a unique molecular identifier from a template-switch 5' adaptor carrying 12 random nucleotides. Each sample yielded at least 2.5 million CDR3-containing paired-end reads. First-strand cDNA synthesis was performed from all RNA using the Mint cDNA synthesis kit, with priming by a TRBC-specific oligonucleotide. After uracil-DNA glycosylase treatment, a first 18-cycle PCR used universal primers M1SS and BC2_uni_R on all cDNA. In the source study's methods: For normalization, 1 million high-quality reads, each with a distinct molecular identifier, were randomly selected from each sample. Reads sharing molecular identifiers were discarded rather than binned into consensus sequences. CDR3 identification, clonotype clustering and error correction used MiTCR with a Q25 quality threshold and the strictest error-elimination algorithm. Lower-bound total TCR beta diversity was estimated with a nonparametric unseen species model using Euler transformation. The public reads were quality trimmed at Q25 with fastp and then assembled into clones with MiXCR by TCRdb, keeping productive beta chains. Rows are combined by CDR3 protein, so each entry shows the most common genes and DNA. TCRdb, not the original authors, processed these V and J calls. This sample gives about 1 million distinct CDR3 sequences in total; 40% to 55% of them show up just once. Approximately 17% of the sample goes to the ten largest clones.

Broader findings and caveats from the paper: A strong correlation was found between observed TCR beta diversity and the percentage of naive T cells measured by flow cytometry. Compared with the aged group, the long-lived group had more naive CD4+ T cells, fewer expanded clones and increased TCR diversity, a pattern suggesting age selection. The CMV infection status of donors was not known, potentially confounding age-related changes in expanded clonotypes. As age increased, observed TCR beta diversity per million T cells dropped in a roughly linear way, and a significant reduction was already evident by age approximately 40. Conclusive comparison of naive and antigen-experienced compartments was prevented by the profiling of bulk unsorted PBMCs. Estimates of total diversity based on one million sequenced T cells were regarded as lower bounds and as underestimates.

V and J are trimmed by 6 bases and 6 bases, and the gene matches miss 4 bases of the junction. Looking up the germline V gene yields CDR1 SQVTM and CDR2 ANQGSEA. From the cysteine through the phenylalanine, the CDR3 covers 12 amino acids. Only CDR3 DNA is held: 36 bases, read in frame from base 1. With regard to this clonotype: Its target antigen remains unknown. Base-call qualities are not available, and no considerably larger clone is one nucleotide away.

Donors were 35 to 40 systemically healthy Caucasian individuals from Russia aged about 6 to 100 years. Approximately 9.3 milliliters of peripheral blood were collected from each donor into EDTA-treated Vacutainer tubes. Ficoll-Paque density-gradient centrifugation was used to isolate PBMCs, with at least 6 million per sample. Total RNA was extracted from PBMCs with Trizol reagent, with at least 5 micrograms obtained per sample. For every donor, an aliquot of PBMCs went through flow cytometry to measure the percentages of naive CD45RAhigh/CD27high T cells. Source material: blood. The V and J segments used are TRBV29-1 and TRBJ2-1; TRBD1 fits 8 bases in the junction. This sequence originates from an older woman in good health. The CDR3 corresponds to CSVRQGSNEQFF. The DNA sequence reads TGCAGCGTCCGACAGGGGAGCAATGAGCAGTTCTTC.